Included here is one TCR beta chain sequence, with context. Its antigen is unknown. The sample belongs to a study of cytomegalovirus exposure and HLA in healthy donors. Across the study: Falling in the Caucasian-associated ancestry cluster were approximately 84% of some 400 genotyped donors.

Findings of the study overall: The study put around 180 TCR beta chains on its list as cytomegalovirus-associated. Later, TCR association rates were found to vary by HLA locus, highest for DRB1 and lowest for HLA-C. Follow-up analysis later connected one missense variant in DCLRE1C with trimming of TCR beta V- and J-genes.

V gave up 6 bases and J gave up 4 bases; unmatched junction bases: 6. CDR3 length: 15 amino acids. Germline V lookup: CDR1 SGHTA, CDR2 FQGNSA. Vbeta (60) and Jbeta (13) primers were used in the PCR. Profiled with immunoSEQ multiplex PCR; TCRdb holds only in-frame clones, not every one. The table records 100,000 to 150,000 clones, 74% of them present only once. The sequenced sample was PBMCs. The rearrangement links TRBV7-2 to TRBJ2-5, with TRBD2 matching 12 bases. The TCR originated in a woman aged 50 to 60 in good health and CMV-seropositive. The CDR3 DNA follows: TGTGCCAGCAGTCGCCTAGCGGGGGGGGGAGAGACCCAGTACTTC. Translation gives CASSRLAGGGETQYF.